The entry that follows covers one T cell receptor beta chain sequence. The sample originates from a study of blood T cell repertoires in COVID-19. For the study at large: From the United States, Italy and Spain came samples of acute and convalescent COVID-19.

V shed 1 base and J shed 5 bases, with 17 bases lying between them. This CDR3 spans 15 amino acids. CDR1 and CDR2 from the germline V gene are GTSNPN and SVGIG (reference sequence). Per the original methods: By means of reference gene primer amplification, nucleated cell counts were estimated. The repertoire was sequenced with immunoSEQ multiplex PCR; TCRdb's copy has only in-frame clones and lacks some. That table is the source of V, J and clone size, and D and trimming were worked out from the DNA. The sample lists hundreds of thousands of clones; around 88% were seen once. The gene calls are TRBV30 and TRBJ2-5; D is unresolved. The sequenced material came from peripheral blood. This sequence was found in a man older than 75 with acute or convalescent COVID-19. The CDR3 protein is CAWSGSGRPSETQYF. The CDR3 DNA reads as TGTGCCTGGAGTGGAAGTGGCCGTCCTAGTGAGACCCAGTACTTC. The full variable domain, with the rest looked up from reference TRBV30 and TRBJ2-5, is SQTIHQWPATLVQPVGSPLSLECTVEGTSNPNLYWYRQAAGRGLQLLFYSVGIGQISSEVPQNLSASRPQDRQFILSSKKLLLSDSGFYLCAWSGSGRPSETQYFGPGTRLLVL.